This is a list of T cell receptor beta chains from one sample in a study of OX40 agonist ivuxolimab in advanced cancers. The table came from immunoSEQ multiplex PCR; TCRdb's copy has only in-frame clones and leaves some out. The table shows approximately 76,000 clones, with 88% occurring only once. Sequenced material: CD4+ or CD8+ T cells sorted from blood, taken in a trial of the OX40 agonist ivuxolimab. Every receptor here comes from an adult with an advanced solid tumor such as melanoma, head and neck, liver or kidney cancer. Each CDR3 is given with its conserved first and last residue. A D gene is named only where the DNA matches it firmly. The size entry is marked missing in some rows and otherwise reads once, few, many or a size class.

J | D | size | V | DNA | CDR3
TRBJ2-5 | TRBD2 | few | TRBV7-9 | TGTGCCAGCAGCTTAGATGGGACTACCAAAGAGACCCAGTACTTC | CASSLDGTTKETQYF
TRBJ2-7 | NA | NA | TRBV7-2 | TGTGCCAGCAGCTTAAATCAGGGAAATGGCGAGCAGTACTTC | CASSLNQGNGEQYF
TRBJ2-5 | TRBD2 | NA | TRBV28 | TGTGCCAGCTTCCTCTCGGGGGGGGAAGAGACCCAGTACTTC | CASFLSGGEETQYF
TRBJ1-1 | NA | NA | TRBV10-3 | TGTGCCATCAGTGATGATGGGGCGGCTGAAGCTTTCTTT | CAISDDGAAEAFF
TRBJ2-3 | TRBD2 | NA | TRBV5-4 | TGTGCCAGCAGCTTGATGCTAGCGGGGGAGGTAGATACGCAGTATTTT | CASSLMLAGEVDTQYF
TRBJ2-5 | TRBD1 | NA | TRBV7-7 | TGTGCTAGCAGCCCCGACAGGGGGAAGACCCAGTACTTC | CASSPDRGKTQYF
TRBJ2-7 | TRBD1 | NA | TRBV5-4 | TGTGCCAGCAGCATCGACAGGGGGAACGAGCAGTACTTC | CASSIDRGNEQYF
TRBJ2-7 | TRBD1 | NA | TRBV19 | TGTGCCAGTAGTACAGGGGGCCGGTACGAGCAGTACTTC | CASSTGGRYEQYF
TRBJ2-5 | TRBD2 | NA | TRBV5-4 | TGTGCCAGCAGCTTGTTAGCGGGGCCAGAGACCCAGTACTTC | CASSLLAGPETQYF
TRBJ1-1 | NA | NA | TRBV2 | TGTGCCAGCGGAAGGACGGGGGGAAACACTGAAGCTTTCTTT | CASGRTGGNTEAFF
TRBJ1-5 | NA | once | TRBV4-1 | TGCGCCAGCAGCTTTGACAGTAATCAGCCCCAGCATTTT | CASSFDSNQPQHF
TRBJ2-7 | NA | NA | TRBV6-5 | TGTGCCAGCAGTTACTCTGCTGGGTTCTCCTACGAGCAGTACTTC | CASSYSAGFSYEQYF
TRBJ2-7 | NA | NA | TRBV28 | TGTGCCAGCCTCTCCGACATATCCTACGAGCAGTACTTC | CASLSDISYEQYF
TRBJ1-1 | NA | NA | TRBV2 | TGTGCCAGCAGGTTGCAAGGAAACGCTGAAGCTTTCTTT | CASRLQGNAEAFF
TRBJ2-1 | TRBD1 | NA | TRBV10-1 | TGCGCCAGCTCTTCCTCAGGGGGCTCCCGGGGTGAGCAGTTCTTC | CASSSSGGSRGEQFF
TRBJ2-3 | NA | NA | TRBV5-4 | TGTGCCAGCAGCTTAGGGGGGGGCACAGATACGCAGTATTTT | CASSLGGGTDTQYF